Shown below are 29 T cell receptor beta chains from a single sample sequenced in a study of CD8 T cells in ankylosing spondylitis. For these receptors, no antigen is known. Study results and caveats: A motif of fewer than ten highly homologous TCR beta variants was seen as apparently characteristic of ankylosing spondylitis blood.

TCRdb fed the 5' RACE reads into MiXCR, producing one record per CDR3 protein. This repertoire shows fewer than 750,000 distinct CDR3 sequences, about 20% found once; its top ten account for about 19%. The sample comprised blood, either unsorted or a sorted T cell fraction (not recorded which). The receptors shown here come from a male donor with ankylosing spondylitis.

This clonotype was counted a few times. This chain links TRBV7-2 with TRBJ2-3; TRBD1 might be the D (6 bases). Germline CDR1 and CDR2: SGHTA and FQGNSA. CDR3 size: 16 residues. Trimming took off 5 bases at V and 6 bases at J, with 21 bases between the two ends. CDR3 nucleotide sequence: TGTGCCAGCAGCCGTAGCTGGGGGCAGGTGGACGATACGCAGTATTTT. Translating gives CASSRSWGQVDDTQYF.

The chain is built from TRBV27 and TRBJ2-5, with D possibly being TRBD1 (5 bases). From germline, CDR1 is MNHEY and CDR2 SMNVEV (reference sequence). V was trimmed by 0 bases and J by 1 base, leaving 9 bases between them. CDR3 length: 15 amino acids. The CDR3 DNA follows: TGTGCCAGCAGTTTATCCCCCGACAGCCAAGAGACCCAGTACTTC. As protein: CASSLSPDSQETQYF.

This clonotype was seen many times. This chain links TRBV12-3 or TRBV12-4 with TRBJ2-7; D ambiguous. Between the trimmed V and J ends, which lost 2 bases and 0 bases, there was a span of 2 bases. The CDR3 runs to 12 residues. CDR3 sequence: CASSLHSYEQYF. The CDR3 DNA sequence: TGTGCCAGCAGTTTACACTCCTACGAGCAGTACTTC.

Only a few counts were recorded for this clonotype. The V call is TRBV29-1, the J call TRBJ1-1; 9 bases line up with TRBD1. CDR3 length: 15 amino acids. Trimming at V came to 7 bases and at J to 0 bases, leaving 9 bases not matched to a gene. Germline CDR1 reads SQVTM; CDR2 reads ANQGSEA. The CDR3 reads CSGGGRQGVNTEAFF. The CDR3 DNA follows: TGCAGCGGTGGGGGGCGACAGGGGGTGAACACTGAAGCTTTCTTT.

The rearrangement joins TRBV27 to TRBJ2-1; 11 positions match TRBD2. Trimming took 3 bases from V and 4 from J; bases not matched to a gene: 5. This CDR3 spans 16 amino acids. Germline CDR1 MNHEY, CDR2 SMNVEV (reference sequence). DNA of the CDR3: TGTGCCAGCAGTTTCACTAGCGGGGGCATATACAATGAGCAGTTCTTC. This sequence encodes CASSFTSGGIYNEQFF.

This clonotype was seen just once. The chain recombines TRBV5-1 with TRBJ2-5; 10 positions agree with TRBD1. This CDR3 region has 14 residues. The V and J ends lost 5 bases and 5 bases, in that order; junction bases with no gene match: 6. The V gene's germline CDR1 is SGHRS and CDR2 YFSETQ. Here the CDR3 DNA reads TGCGCCAGCAGAAGCGACAGGGGGCTCGAGACCCAGTACTTC. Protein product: CASRSDRGLETQYF.

The CDR3 coding sequence is TGCGCCAGCAGCCAAGACTCCGTGGACGTACAAGAGACCCAGTACTTC. This gives the protein CASSQDSVDVQETQYF. The chain is built from TRBV4-3 and TRBJ2-5, with D unclear. There are 16 residues in the CDR3. Germline V gene lookup returns CDR1 LGHNA and CDR2 YSLEER. V was shortened by 0 bases and J by 2 bases, with 13 bases between the two germline ends.

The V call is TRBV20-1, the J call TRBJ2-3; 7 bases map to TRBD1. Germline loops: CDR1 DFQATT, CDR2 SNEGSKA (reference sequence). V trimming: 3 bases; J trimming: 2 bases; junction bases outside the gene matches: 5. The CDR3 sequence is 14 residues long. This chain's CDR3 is CSARTDRATDTQYF. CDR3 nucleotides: TGCAGTGCTAGGACCGACAGGGCCACAGATACGCAGTATTTT.

CDR3 in amino acids: CASCSGDWLDTQYF. For the CDR3, the DNA is TGTGCCAGCTGTTCCGGGGACTGGCTAGATACGCAGTATTTT. The chain uses TRBV28 and TRBJ2-3, with D tentatively TRBD2 (6 bases). CDR3 size: 14 residues. V lost 8 bases and J lost 5, with 17 bases in between. Germline-derived CDR1 and CDR2 are MDHEN and SYDVKM.

Here the CDR3 reads CASSQNMVGGGVQETQYF. The DNA of the CDR3 is TGTGCCAGCAGCCAAAACATGGTAGGGGGGGGAGTCCAAGAGACCCAGTACTTC. The rearrangement joins TRBV3-1 to TRBJ2-5; tentatively, D is TRBD2 (7 bases). The germline V and J ends were trimmed by 2 bases and 1 base, with 20 bases remaining between them. This CDR3 contains 18 residues. Germline V gives CDR1 LGHDT, CDR2 YNNKEL (reference sequence).

CDR3 DNA: TGCGCCAGCAGCTTGAGGAGCGGGAGCCCCACAGATACGCAGTATTTT. The encoded protein is CASSLRSGSPTDTQYF. The gene calls are TRBV5-1 and TRBJ2-3; 8 bases line up with TRBD2. The CDR3 totals 16 residues. CDR1 SGHRS and CDR2 YFSETQ come from the germline V gene. V lost 1 base to trimming and J lost 2 bases; unmatched junction nucleotides: 6.

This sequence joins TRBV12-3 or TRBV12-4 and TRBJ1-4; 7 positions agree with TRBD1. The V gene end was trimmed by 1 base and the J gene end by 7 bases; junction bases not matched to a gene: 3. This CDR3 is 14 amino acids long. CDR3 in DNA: TGTGCCAGCAGTTTAGAGGGGGCTCGTGAAAAACTGTTTTTT. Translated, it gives CASSLEGAREKLFF.

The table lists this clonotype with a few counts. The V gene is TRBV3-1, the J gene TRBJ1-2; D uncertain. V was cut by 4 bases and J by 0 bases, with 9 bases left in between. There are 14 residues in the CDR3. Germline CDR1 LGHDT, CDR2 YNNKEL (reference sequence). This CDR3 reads CASSPTGSNYGYTF. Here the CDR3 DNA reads TGTGCCAGCAGCCCGACCGGGTCTAACTATGGCTACACCTTC.

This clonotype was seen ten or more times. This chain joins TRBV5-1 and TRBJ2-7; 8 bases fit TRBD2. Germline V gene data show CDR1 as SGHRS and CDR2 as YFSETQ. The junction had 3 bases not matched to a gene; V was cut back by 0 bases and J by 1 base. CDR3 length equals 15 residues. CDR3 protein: CASSLVVAGSYEQYF. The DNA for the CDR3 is TGCGCCAGCAGCTTGGTGGTAGCGGGGTCCTACGAGCAGTACTTC.

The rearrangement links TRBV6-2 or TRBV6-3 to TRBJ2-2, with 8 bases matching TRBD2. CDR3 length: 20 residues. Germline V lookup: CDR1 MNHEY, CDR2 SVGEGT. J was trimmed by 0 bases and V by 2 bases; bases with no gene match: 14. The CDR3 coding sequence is TGTGCCAGCAGTTACCCCCTCAAACTAGCGGAGGGGTCGAACACCGGGGAGCTGTTTTTT. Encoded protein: CASSYPLKLAEGSNTGELFF.

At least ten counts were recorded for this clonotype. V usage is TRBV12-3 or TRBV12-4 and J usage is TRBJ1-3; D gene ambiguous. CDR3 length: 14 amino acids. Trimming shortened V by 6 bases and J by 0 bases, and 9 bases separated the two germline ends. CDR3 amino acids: CASRSQSSGNTIYF. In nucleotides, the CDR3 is TGTGCCAGCAGGAGTCAGAGCTCTGGAAACACCATATATTTT.

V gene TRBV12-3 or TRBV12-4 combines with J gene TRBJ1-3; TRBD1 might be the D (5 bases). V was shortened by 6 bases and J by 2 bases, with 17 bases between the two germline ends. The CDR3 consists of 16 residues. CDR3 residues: CASRPTIKGTGNTIYF. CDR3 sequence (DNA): TGTGCCAGCAGACCTACAATCAAGGGGACTGGAAACACCATATATTTT.

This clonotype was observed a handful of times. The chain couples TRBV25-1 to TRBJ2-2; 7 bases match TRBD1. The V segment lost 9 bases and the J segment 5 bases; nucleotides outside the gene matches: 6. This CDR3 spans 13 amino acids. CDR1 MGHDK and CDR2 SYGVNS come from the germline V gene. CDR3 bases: TGTGCCAGTACCGACAGGGTTACCGGGGAGCTGTTTTTT. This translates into CASTDRVTGELFF.

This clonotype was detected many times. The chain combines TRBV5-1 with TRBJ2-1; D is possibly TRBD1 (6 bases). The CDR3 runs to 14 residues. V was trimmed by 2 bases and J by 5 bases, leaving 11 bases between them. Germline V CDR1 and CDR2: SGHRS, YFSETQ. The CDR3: CASSLQGRDNEQFF. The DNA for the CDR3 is TGCGCCAGCAGCTTACAGGGTAGGGACAATGAGCAGTTCTTC.

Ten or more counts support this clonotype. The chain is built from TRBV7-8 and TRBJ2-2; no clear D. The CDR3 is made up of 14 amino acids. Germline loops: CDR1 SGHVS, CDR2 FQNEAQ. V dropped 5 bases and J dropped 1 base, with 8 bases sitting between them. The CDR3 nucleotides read TGTGCCAGCAGCCTATGGGTGAACACCGGGGAGCTGTTTTTT. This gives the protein CASSLWVNTGELFF.

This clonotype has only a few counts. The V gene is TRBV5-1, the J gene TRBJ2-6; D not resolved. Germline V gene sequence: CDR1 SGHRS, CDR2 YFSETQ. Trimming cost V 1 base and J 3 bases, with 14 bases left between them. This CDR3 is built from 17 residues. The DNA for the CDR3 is TGCGCCAGCAGCTTGTTCCCAGGTTTCATTGGGGCCAACGTCCTGACTTTC. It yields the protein CASSLFPGFIGANVLTF.

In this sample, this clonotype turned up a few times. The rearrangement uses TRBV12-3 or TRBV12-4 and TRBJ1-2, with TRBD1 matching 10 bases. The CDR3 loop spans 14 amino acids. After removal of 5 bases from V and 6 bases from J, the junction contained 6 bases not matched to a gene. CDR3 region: CASSRDRGYHGYTF. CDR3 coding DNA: TGTGCCAGCAGTCGGGACAGGGGATATCATGGCTACACCTTC.

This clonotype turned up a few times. CDR3 amino acids: CASSEDDRANEKLFF. The CDR3 bases are TGTGCCAGCAGTGAAGATGACAGAGCTAATGAAAAACTGTTTTTT. The chain carries TRBV6-1 and TRBJ1-4, with D possibly TRBD1 on 5 matching bases. The CDR3 consists of 15 residues. The V end was cut by 1 base, the J end by 3 bases, with 9 bases between. The V gene's germline CDR1 is MNHNS and CDR2 SASEGT.

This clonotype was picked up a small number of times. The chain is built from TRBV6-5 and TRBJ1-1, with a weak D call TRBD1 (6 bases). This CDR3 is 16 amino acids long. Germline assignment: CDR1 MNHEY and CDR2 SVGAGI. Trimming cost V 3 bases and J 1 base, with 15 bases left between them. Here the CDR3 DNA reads TGTGCCAGCAGTTATCAGCCCCCGGGGGCGAACACTGAAGCTTTCTTT. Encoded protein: CASSYQPPGANTEAFF.

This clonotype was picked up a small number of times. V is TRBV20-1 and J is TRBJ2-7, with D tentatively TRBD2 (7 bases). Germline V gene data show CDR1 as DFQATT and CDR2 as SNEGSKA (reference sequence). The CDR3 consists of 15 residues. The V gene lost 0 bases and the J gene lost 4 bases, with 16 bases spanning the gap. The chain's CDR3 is CSARDRGTTHYEQYF. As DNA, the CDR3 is TGCAGTGCTAGAGATAGGGGGACTACTCATTACGAGCAGTACTTC.

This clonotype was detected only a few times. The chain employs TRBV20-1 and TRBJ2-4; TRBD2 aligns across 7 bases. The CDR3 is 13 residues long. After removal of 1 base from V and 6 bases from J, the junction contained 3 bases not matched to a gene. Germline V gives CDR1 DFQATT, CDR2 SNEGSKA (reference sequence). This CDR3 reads CSARVGGGNIQYF. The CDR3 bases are TGCAGTGCTAGAGTTGGGGGGGGAAACATTCAGTACTTC.

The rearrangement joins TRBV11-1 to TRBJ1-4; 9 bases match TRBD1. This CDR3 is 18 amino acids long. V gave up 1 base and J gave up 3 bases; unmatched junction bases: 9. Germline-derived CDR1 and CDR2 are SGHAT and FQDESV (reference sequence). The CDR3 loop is CASSLGTGVNPPNEKLFF. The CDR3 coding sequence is TGTGCCAGCAGCTTAGGGACAGGGGTTAATCCCCCTAATGAAAAACTGTTTTTT.

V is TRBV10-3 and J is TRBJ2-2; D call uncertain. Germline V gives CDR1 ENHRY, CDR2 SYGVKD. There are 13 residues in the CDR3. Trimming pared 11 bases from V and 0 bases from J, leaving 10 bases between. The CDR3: CAGQNPNTGELFF. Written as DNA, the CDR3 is TGTGCCGGCCAAAACCCGAACACCGGGGAGCTGTTTTTT.

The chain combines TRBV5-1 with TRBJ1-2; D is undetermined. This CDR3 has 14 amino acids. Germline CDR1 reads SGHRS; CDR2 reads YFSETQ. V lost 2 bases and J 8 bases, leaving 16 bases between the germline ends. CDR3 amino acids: CASSFFEGPEGYTF. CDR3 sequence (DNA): TGCGCCAGCAGCTTCTTCGAGGGTCCCGAGGGCTACACCTTC.